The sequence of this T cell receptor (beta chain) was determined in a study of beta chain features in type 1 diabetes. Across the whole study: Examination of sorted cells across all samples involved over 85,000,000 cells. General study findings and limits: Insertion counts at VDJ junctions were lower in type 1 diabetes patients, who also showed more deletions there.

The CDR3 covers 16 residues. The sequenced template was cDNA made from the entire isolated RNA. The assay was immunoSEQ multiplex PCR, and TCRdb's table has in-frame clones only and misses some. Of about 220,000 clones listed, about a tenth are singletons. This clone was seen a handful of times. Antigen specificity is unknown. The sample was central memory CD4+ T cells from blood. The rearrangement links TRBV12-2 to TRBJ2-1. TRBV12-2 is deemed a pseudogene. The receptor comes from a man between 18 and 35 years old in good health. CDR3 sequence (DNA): TGTGCAAGTATAGAGGATGAGGGGTCTTCCTACAATGAGCAGTTCTTC. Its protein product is CASIEDEGSSYNEQFF.